What follows describes a single TCR beta chain. Germline V gene sequence: CDR1 SGHRS, CDR2 YFSETQ. This CDR3 is built from 16 residues. Trimming at V came to 3 bases and at J to 6 bases, leaving 12 bases not matched to a gene. In the authors' workflow: For nucleated cells, counts were estimated from reference gene primer amplification. The table came from immunoSEQ multiplex PCR; TCRdb's copy has only in-frame clones and leaves some out. The DNA was the basis for D and trimming; V, J and clone size are from that table. This table holds some 120,000 clones, 88% found once. The data stem from a study of blood T cell repertoires in COVID-19. Study-wide background: Researchers got acute and convalescent COVID-19 samples from the United States, Italy and Spain. From T cells, B-cell-depleted T cells, or PBMCs came the material, which was cDNA or gDNA.

The sample consisted of peripheral blood. This clonotype was sampled from a man aged 45 to 65 with acute or convalescent COVID-19. The chain couples TRBV5-1 to TRBJ2-1; 7 bases line up with TRBD2. The CDR3 DNA sequence: TGCGCCAGCAGCTCTCTCGCCAGCGGGACTCCCAATGAGCAGTTCTTC. It is translated as CASSSLASGTPNEQFF.